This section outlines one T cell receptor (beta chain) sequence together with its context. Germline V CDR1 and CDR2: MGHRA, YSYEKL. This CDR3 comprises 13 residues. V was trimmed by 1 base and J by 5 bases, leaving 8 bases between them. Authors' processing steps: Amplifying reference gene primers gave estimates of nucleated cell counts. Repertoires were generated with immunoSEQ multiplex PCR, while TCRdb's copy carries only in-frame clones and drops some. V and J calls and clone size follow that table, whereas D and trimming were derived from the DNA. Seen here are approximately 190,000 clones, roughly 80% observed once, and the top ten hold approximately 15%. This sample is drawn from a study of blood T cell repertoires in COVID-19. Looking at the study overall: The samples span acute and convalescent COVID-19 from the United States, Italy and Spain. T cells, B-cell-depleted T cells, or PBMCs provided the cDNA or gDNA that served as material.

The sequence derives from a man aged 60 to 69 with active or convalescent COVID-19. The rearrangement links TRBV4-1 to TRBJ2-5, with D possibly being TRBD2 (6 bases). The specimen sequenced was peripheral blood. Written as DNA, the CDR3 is TGCGCCAGCAGCCAAGGGGGGGTTGAGACCCAGTACTTC. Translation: CASSQGGVETQYF.